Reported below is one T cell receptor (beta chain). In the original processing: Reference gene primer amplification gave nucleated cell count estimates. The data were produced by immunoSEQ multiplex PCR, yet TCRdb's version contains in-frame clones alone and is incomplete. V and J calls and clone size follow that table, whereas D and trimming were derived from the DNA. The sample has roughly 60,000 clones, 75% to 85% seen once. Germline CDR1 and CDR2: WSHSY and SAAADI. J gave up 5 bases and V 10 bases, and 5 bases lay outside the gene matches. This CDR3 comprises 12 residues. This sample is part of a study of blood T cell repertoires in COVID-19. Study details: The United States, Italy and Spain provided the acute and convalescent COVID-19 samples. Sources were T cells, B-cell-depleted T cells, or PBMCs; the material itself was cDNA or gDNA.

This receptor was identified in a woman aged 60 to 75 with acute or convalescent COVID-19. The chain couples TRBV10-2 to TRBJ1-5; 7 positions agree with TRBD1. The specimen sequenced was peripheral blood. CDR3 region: CATRTGDQPQHF. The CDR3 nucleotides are TGCGCCACCAGGACAGGAGATCAGCCCCAGCATTTT.